The 15 T cell receptor beta chains reported below all come from one sample, sequenced in a study of T cells in Graves' hyperthyroidism and ophthalmopathy. RNA transcripts provided the source from which TCR beta CDR3 regions were amplified. The HTBI primer set served for first-round RT-PCR of the TCR CDR3. TCRdb reanalysed the multiplex PCR reads using MiXCR and keeps one entry per CDR3 protein. The data show 600,000 to 800,000 distinct CDR3 sequences, 35% seen once. Sequenced material: blood. Receptors originate from a woman in her 40s with Graves' hyperthyroidism.

This clonotype was seen more than once but under ten times. This chain joins TRBV29-1 and TRBJ2-7, with a tentative D call TRBD1 (6 bases). V dropped 0 bases and J dropped 1 base, with 13 bases sitting between them. The CDR3 is 15 residues long. Looked up from germline, CDR1 is SQVTM and CDR2 is ANQGSEA. CDR3 nucleotides: TGCAGCGTTGAAGAACGCAGGGGTGTATCCTACGAGCAGTACTTC. It translates to CSVEERRGVSYEQYF.

CDR3 bases: TGTGCCAGCAGTTTGTGGGGGAAGACTAATGAAAAACTGTTTTTT. Residues: CASSLWGKTNEKLFF. The rearrangement uses TRBV6-5 and TRBJ1-4; D perhaps matches TRBD1 (5 bases). V lost 4 bases and J 2 bases, leaving 11 bases between the germline ends. The V gene's germline CDR1 is MNHEY and CDR2 SVGAGI. This CDR3 spans 15 amino acids.

This rearrangement joins TRBV29-1 to TRBJ2-7; D remains unclear. This CDR3 has 14 residues. The germline V gene encodes CDR1 SQVTM and CDR2 ANQGSEA. Here the CDR3 reads CRQTLGKHSYEQYF. CDR3 coding DNA: TGCAGACAGACGCTAGGCAAGCACTCCTACGAGCAGTACTTC.

The chain couples TRBV10-3 to TRBJ1-3, with D uncertain. The V and J ends lost 3 bases and 4 bases respectively, with 13 bases between them. From germline, CDR1 is ENHRY and CDR2 SYGVKD. The CDR3 spans 15 residues. The CDR3 sequence is CAISDTGLAGNTIYF. In nucleotides, the CDR3 is TGTGCCATCAGTGATACCGGACTAGCGGGAAACACCATATATTTT.

This clonotype was counted at least ten times. The V call is TRBV15, the J call TRBJ1-5; the match to TRBD1 covers 7 bases. In germline, CDR1 is LNHNV, CDR2 YYDKDF (reference sequence). Trimming cost V 5 bases and J 3 bases; bases outside gene matches: 7. The CDR3 extends over 15 amino acids. CDR3 sequence (DNA): TGTGCCACCAGCCCCCGGGACAGATACAATCAGCCCCAGCATTTT. It yields the protein CATSPRDRYNQPQHF. The full variable domain, in which reference TRBV15 and TRBJ1-5 provide the parts outside the CDR3, is DAMVIQNPRYQVTQFGKPVTLSCSQTLNHNVMYWYQQKSSQAPKLLFHYYDKDFNNEADTPDNFQSRRPNTSFCFLDIRSPGLGDTAMYLCATSPRDRYNQPQHFGDGTRLSIL.

This clonotype appeared many times. This chain links TRBV7-2 with TRBJ2-7; 9 bases are a match to TRBD2. Germline loops: CDR1 SGHTA, CDR2 FQGNSA. The CDR3 spans 14 residues. The V and J ends lost 1 base and 4 bases, in that order; junction bases with no gene match: 2. CDR3: CASSLVTSGYEQYF. The CDR3 DNA is TGTGCCAGCAGCTTAGTGACTAGCGGATACGAGCAGTACTTC.

The chain is built from TRBV7-2 and TRBJ1-6; perhaps TRBD1 as D (5 bases). CDR3 length: 15 residues. The V and J ends lost 1 base and 8 bases respectively, with 12 bases between them. Germline V lookup: CDR1 SGHTA, CDR2 FQGNSA. DNA for the CDR3: TGTGCCAGCAGCTTAGATCTGACAGCCGATTCACCCCTCCACTTT. Protein product: CASSLDLTADSPLHF.

This clonotype was seen repeatedly, ten times or more. The chain links TRBV7-3 to TRBJ1-1, with D hard to call. Germline V gene sequence: CDR1 SGHTA, CDR2 FQGTGA. V shed 5 bases and J shed 4 bases, with 11 bases lying between them. There are 13 residues in the CDR3. The CDR3: CASSPSRGTEAFF. The CDR3 nucleotides are TGTGCCAGCAGCCCAAGTCGCGGCACTGAAGCTTTCTTT.

The CDR3 reads CASSLSAGYEQYF. The CDR3 nucleotides are TGTGCCAGCAGTTTATCAGCAGGCTACGAGCAGTACTTC. The rearrangement uses TRBV6-6 and TRBJ2-5; unclear D gene. The J call is in doubt because the DNA end fits TRBJ2-7 better. Germline CDR1 is MNHNY and CDR2 is SVGAGI (reference sequence). The CDR3 totals 13 residues.

The genes are TRBV24-1 and TRBJ1-2; 7 positions match TRBD1. CDR1 and CDR2 from the germline V gene are KGHDR and SFDVKD. Trimming took 4 bases from V and 4 from J; bases not matched to a gene: 5. The CDR3 is made up of 14 amino acids. This CDR3 reads CATSEKTGLYGYTF. The CDR3 region has the DNA TGTGCCACCAGTGAAAAGACAGGGCTCTATGGCTACACCTTC.

This clonotype was observed many times. The J gene is TRBJ1-5, the V gene TRBV5-1; 8 bases are shared with TRBD1. Looked up from germline, CDR1 is SGHRS and CDR2 is YFSETQ. With 9 bases clipped from V and 4 bases from J, the junction kept 9 bases outside the gene matches. The CDR3 spans 14 residues. CDR3 sequence (DNA): TGCGCCATCGTGGACAGGGCGCTTAATCAGCCCCAGCATTTT. This sequence encodes CAIVDRALNQPQHF.

In its sample, this clonotype was seen a few times. The rearrangement uses TRBV15 and TRBJ1-5; D call uncertain. Germline CDR1 LNHNV, CDR2 YYDKDF (reference sequence). This CDR3 is built from 15 residues. The ends were cut back, 2 bases at V and 0 bases at J, with 8 bases in the middle. The CDR3, as DNA: TGTGCCACCAGCAGAAAGGGAGGTAGCAATCAGCCCCAGCATTTT. Translating gives CATSRKGGSNQPQHF.

This clonotype was picked up many times. This chain uses TRBV11-2 with TRBJ1-2; D possibly corresponds to TRBD1 (5 bases). This CDR3 contains 17 residues. Germline lookup yields CDR1 SGHAT and CDR2 FQNNGV. V dropped 0 bases and J dropped 6 bases, with 20 bases sitting between them. CDR3 residues: CASSLENRAGKEDGYTF. DNA for the CDR3: TGTGCCAGCAGCTTAGAAAACCGTGCAGGGAAGGAGGATGGCTACACCTTC.

At least ten counts were recorded for this clonotype. V usage is TRBV7-2 and J usage is TRBJ2-7; D may be TRBD1 or TRBD2 (5 bases each). V lost 5 bases and J 3 bases, leaving 20 bases between the germline ends. Per the germline V gene, CDR1 is SGHTA and CDR2 is FQGNSA. The CDR3 covers 16 residues. The CDR3 protein is CASSPTRGPTRYEQYF. CDR3 bases: TGTGCCAGCAGCCCGACCCGGGGCCCAACCCGCTACGAGCAGTACTTC. Complete variable domain (other parts from reference TRBV7-2 and TRBJ2-7): GAGVSQSPSNKVTEKGKDVELRCDPISGHTALYWYRQSLGQGLEFLIYFQGNSAPDKSGLPSDRFSAERTGGSVSTLTIQRTQQEDSAVYLCASSPTRGPTRYEQYFGPGTRLTVT.

In its sample, this clonotype was seen many times. The chain combines TRBV19 with TRBJ1-4; no clear D. Germline V gene sequence: CDR1 LNHDA, CDR2 SQIVND (reference sequence). Trimming cost V 1 base and J 5 bases, with 8 bases left between them. The CDR3 is 14 residues long. In DNA, the CDR3 is TGTGCCAGTAGTATAGGGAGGACGAATGAAAAACTGTTTTTT. Residues: CASSIGRTNEKLFF.